A selection of T cell receptor beta chains follows, all from one sample in a study of T cell repertoires in cytomegalovirus infection. Their antigens are not known. TCRdb ran MiXCR on the reads and lists one entry per CDR3 protein. The data show 900,000 to 950,000 distinct CDR3 sequences, approximately 31% seen once. Sequencing was performed on cultured CD8+ T cells from PBMCs, taken from culture after CMV antigen stimulation. The receptors stem from a human donor in good health (CMV status not recorded). Some clones in this sample may be carry-over from other donors' samples. Both conserved end residues are part of each CDR3. D genes are given only for firm matches. The size entry is marked missing in some rows and otherwise reads once, few, many or a size class.

size	D	V	J	DNA	CDR3
.	.	TRBV6-5	TRBJ1-2	TGTGCCAGCAGTTACCTTGCCGGGGAGGGCTACACCTTC	CASSYLAGEGYTF
many	TRBD2	TRBV6-2/TRBV6-3	TRBJ2-3	TGTGCCAGCAGTTACCCTATACTAGCGGGGGCGTCCGTGACAGATACGCAGTATTTT	CASSYPILAGASVTDTQYF
.	TRBD2	TRBV5-1	TRBJ2-1	TGCGCCAGCAGCTTGAGGCTAGCGGGGGCCTCCTACAATGAGCAGTTCTTC	CASSLRLAGASYNEQFF
few	TRBD1	TRBV7-6	TRBJ2-3	TGTGCCAGCAGCTATTTTAGGGACAGGGGGCGAGGGCGAGATACGCAGTATTTT	CASSYFRDRGRGRDTQYF
many	.	TRBV7-2	TRBJ1-5	TGTGCCAGCAGTGGGGCCCCGTATAGCAATCAGCCCCAGCATTTT	CASSGAPYSNQPQHF
many	.	TRBV6-5	TRBJ2-1	TGTGCCAGCAGTTACTCGATTTCAGCAGGGAATGAGCAGTTCTTC	CASSYSISAGNEQFF
.	TRBD1	TRBV19	TRBJ2-2	TGTGCCAGTAGTATAGTACAGGGGGCCGGGGAGCTGTTTTTT	CASSIVQGAGELFF
many	.	TRBV7-8	TRBJ1-4	TGTGCCAGCAGCTTAAGAAGTTGGTTGGATGCTAATGAAAAACTGTTTTTT	CASSLRSWLDANEKLFF
.	TRBD2	TRBV5-4	TRBJ2-2	TGTGCCAGCATGTTCGGGGGGGGGCCAGACGGGGAGCTGTTTTTT	CASMFGGGPDGELFF
many	TRBD1	TRBV6-1	TRBJ1-2	TGTGCCAGCAGTGGAATCCCCCCGGGACAGTACAAGAAACCCTTC	CASSGIPPGQYKKPF
.	.	TRBV11-2	TRBJ2-1	TGTGCCAGCAGCTTCTCGGGCGTAGGGGCCTACAATGAGCAGTTCTTC	CASSFSGVGAYNEQFF
.	.	TRBV9	TRBJ2-2	TGTGCCAGCAGCTCAGGGGATTCGAACACCGGGGAGCTGTTTTTT	CASSSGDSNTGELFF
.	TRBD2	TRBV19	TRBJ2-7	TGTGCCAGTAGTATAGATCCGACTAGCCCCTACGAGCAGTACTTC	CASSIDPTSPYEQYF
.	.	TRBV28	TRBJ2-2	TGTGCCAGCAGTTTATCTCGGGGGGCCTTGTTAGGGGAGCTGTTTTTT	CASSLSRGALLGELFF
.	.	TRBV2	TRBJ1-2	TGTGCCAGCAGTGAAGCACGGGCGATACTATATGGCTACACCTTC	CASSEARAILYGYTF
.	TRBD2	TRBV28	TRBJ2-1	TGTGCCAGCAGTTTAAGGCGGGGGGGCATGAATGAGCAGTTCTTC	CASSLRRGGMNEQFF
.	.	TRBV5-3	TRBJ2-1	TGTGCCAGCAGCTTGGTGCGGACATCCTACAATGAGCAGTTCTTC	CASSLVRTSYNEQFF
.	TRBD2	TRBV6-5	TRBJ2-1	TGTGCCAGCAGTTACGGCGGGGGGGCCAACAATGAGCAGTTCTTC	CASSYGGGANNEQFF
.	TRBD1	TRBV5-1	TRBJ1-1	TGCGCCAGCAGCTTGGCCCGGGACAGGGAAGCTTTCTTT	CASSLARDREAFF
.	.	TRBV29-1	TRBJ1-1	TGCAGCGTTGATTCGGGGAGCACTGAAGCTTTCTTT	CSVDSGSTEAFF
.	TRBD2	TRBV13	TRBJ2-7	TGTGCCAGCAGCTTATACGGATCTAGCGGGGGGAGCTACGAGCAGTACTTC	CASSLYGSSGGSYEQYF
.	TRBD2	TRBV7-9	TRBJ2-3	TGTGCCAGCAGCGATAGCGGGGGGCCAGATACGCAGTATTTT	CASSDSGGPDTQYF
many	.	TRBV7-8	TRBJ2-1	TGTGCCAGCAGCCCACAGGCGAGAAACCGGGTAAGCTCCTACAATGAGCAGTTCTTC	CASSPQARNRVSSYNEQFF
.	.	TRBV25-1	TRBJ1-6	TGTGCCAGCAGTGAATCATGGGGATGGGGTTCACCCCTCCACTTT	CASSESWGWGSPLHF
.	.	TRBV2	TRBJ2-7	TGTGCCAGCCAAAGGGGAAACTACGAGCAGTACTTC	CASQRGNYEQYF
.	TRBD1	TRBV6-6	TRBJ1-2	TGTGCCAGCAGTTACGTCGCAGGGGGAAATGGCTACACCTTC	CASSYVAGGNGYTF
few	.	TRBV19	TRBJ2-1	TGTGCCAGTAGTATATCGGCAGGACCTTTCTACAATGAGCAGTTCTTC	CASSISAGPFYNEQFF
few	TRBD2	TRBV27	TRBJ2-1	TGTGCCAGCAGTCGGGACTATTCGAACAATGAGCAGTTCTTC	CASSRDYSNNEQFF
many	.	TRBV19	TRBJ1-2	TGTGCCAGTGGGGCCTCCCAGCCTGGCTACACCTTC	CASGASQPGYTF
.	.	TRBV19	TRBJ2-3	TGTGCCAGTAGTCCCCAGGGGTACACAGATACGCAGTATTTT	CASSPQGYTDTQYF
.	.	TRBV6-8	TRBJ2-1	TGTGCCAGCGGCCAGGGGAACAATGAGCAGTTCTTC	CASGQGNNEQFF
.	.	TRBV20-1	TRBJ2-4	TGCAGTGCTAGAGATCGAAACATTCAGTACTTC	CSARDRNIQYF
.	TRBD1	TRBV7-9	TRBJ2-1	TGTGCCAGCAGCTTAGAAGTGGGACAGGGTAACAATGAGCAGTTCTTC	CASSLEVGQGNNEQFF
many	TRBD2	TRBV7-6	TRBJ2-1	TGTGCCAGCAGTCCCCGGGATGGGCGGACTAGCTCCTACAATGAGCAGTTCTTC	CASSPRDGRTSSYNEQFF
.	.	TRBV12-3/TRBV12-4	TRBJ1-1	TGTGCCAGCAGTTTTCAGGTGAACACTGAAGCTTTCTTT	CASSFQVNTEAFF
.	TRBD1	TRBV12-3/TRBV12-4	TRBJ1-3	TGTGCCAGCAGTTCACAGCGTCCGGACAGGGGTCGAAACACCATATATTTT	CASSSQRPDRGRNTIYF
.	.	TRBV28	TRBJ2-3	TGTGCCAGCAGTCCGAGTAGACGAGTCTCAGATACGCAGTATTTT	CASSPSRRVSDTQYF
few	.	TRBV5-4	TRBJ2-7	TGTGCCAGCAGCTTTGGGCCTCTGGACGAGCAGTACTTC	CASSFGPLDEQYF
.	.	TRBV6-1	TRBJ2-7	TGTGCCAGCAGACTAGTGACGCGCGAGCAGTACTTC	CASRLVTREQYF
few	TRBD1	TRBV28	TRBJ2-7	TGTGCCAGCAGCCCCGGGACAGGGTCGGACGAGCAGTACTTC	CASSPGTGSDEQYF
.	TRBD1	TRBV6-5	TRBJ2-7	TGTGCCAGCAGCTCCGGGACAGCCTACTACGAGCAGTACTTC	CASSSGTAYYEQYF
.	.	TRBV6-2/TRBV6-3	TRBJ1-1	TGTGCCAGCAGTTTCCCAACAGGGACCACTGAAGCTTTCTTT	CASSFPTGTTEAFF
many	.	TRBV7-2	TRBJ1-1	TGTGCCAGCAGCTTGTGGGGACACACTGAAGCTTTCTTT	CASSLWGHTEAFF
.	.	TRBV6-6	TRBJ1-1	TGTGCCAGCAGTTACTCGGGGGGAGAGAACACTGAAGCTTTCTTT	CASSYSGGENTEAFF
many	TRBD1	TRBV12-3/TRBV12-4	TRBJ1-5	TGTGCCAGCAGCCGGACAGGGGACAATCAGCCCCAGCATTTT	CASSRTGDNQPQHF
.	.	TRBV5-4	TRBJ1-1	TGTGCCAGCAGCTTGGAGGTTGGTGGCAGGGGCACTGAAGCTTTCTTT	CASSLEVGGRGTEAFF
.	.	TRBV5-4	TRBJ2-2	TGTGCCAGCAGCTTGATTGGGGGGAACACCGGGGAGCTGTTTTTT	CASSLIGGNTGELFF
many	TRBD1	TRBV12-3/TRBV12-4	TRBJ1-2	TGTGCCAGCAGCACGGGACAGGGTAATGGCTACACCTTC	CASSTGQGNGYTF
.	.	TRBV6-1	TRBJ1-2	TGTGCCAGCAGTGAAGGTGGGAGAGCTAACTATGGCTACACCTTC	CASSEGGRANYGYTF
.	.	TRBV18	TRBJ2-2	TGTGCCAGCTCACCACCTCCCGGACGGTCGAACACCGGGGAGCTGTTTTTT	CASSPPPGRSNTGELFF
.	TRBD1	TRBV7-6	TRBJ2-7	TGTGCCAGCAGCTTGCGACAGGGGCTGGGCGAGCAGTACTTC	CASSLRQGLGEQYF
.	.	TRBV9	TRBJ2-3	TGTGCCAGCAGCCCCCCCGGCGGGGAGGGCACAGATACGCAGTATTTT	CASSPPGGEGTDTQYF
.	TRBD1	TRBV13	TRBJ1-1	TGTGCCAGCAGTCCCACGGGGACAGAGAACACTGAAGCTTTCTTT	CASSPTGTENTEAFF